These 24 T cell receptor beta chains came from one sample sequenced in a study of T cell repertoires in cytomegalovirus infection (dated by TCRdb to between 2019 and 2020). Instrument on record: Illumina HiSeq 1500. TCRdb's own reprocessing of the public reads used fastp at Q25 and MiXCR and kept productive beta chains. Rows merge per CDR3 protein into single entries with the most common DNA and genes. The sample contains about 130,000 distinct CDR3 sequences, more than 20% of them found a single time. Jointly, the top ten make up approximately 35% of the sample. No antigen has been assigned to these receptors. Sample: PBMCs, sequenced either directly or after in vitro stimulation (not recorded which). The receptors were sampled from a human donor in good health (CMV status not recorded). Some clones in this sample may be carry-over from other donors' samples.

The chain carries TRBV20-1 and TRBJ2-7, with 13 bases that match TRBD2. CDR3 size: 17 residues. The germline CDR1 and CDR2 sequences are DFQATT and SNEGSKA (reference sequence). Germline trimming cut 2 bases from V and 6 bases from J; bases unmatched to any gene: 13. This CDR3 is CSARSCRTSGRSSEQYV. CDR3 coding DNA: TGCAGTGCTAGATCATGTAGGACTAGCGGGAGATCAAGCGAGCAGTACGTC.

The chain recombines TRBV5-6 with TRBJ2-7, with 10 nucleotides matching TRBD2. After removal of 0 bases from V and 2 bases from J, the junction contained 5 bases not matched to a gene. The CDR3 is 16 amino acids. Germline assignment: CDR1 SGHDT and CDR2 YYEEEE. The CDR3 DNA reads as TGTGCCAGCAGCTTGGAAACTAGCGGGGACCCCTACGAGCAGTACGTC. Translation gives CASSLETSGDPYEQYV.

The chain joins TRBV25-1 to TRBJ2-1; the match to TRBD2 covers 7 bases. Germline CDR1 and CDR2: MGHDK and SYGVNS. The CDR3 loop spans 16 amino acids. V shed 5 bases, J shed 3 bases, and the junction held 10 bases outside the gene matches. The CDR3 DNA reads as TGTGCCAGCAGTCCCGCGGGGGTCCCTAACTACAATGAGCAGTTCTTC. Translation: CASSPAGVPNYNEQFF.

This clonotype was seen a few times. V is TRBV20-1 and J is TRBJ2-1; D is unclear. V was pared by 0 bases and J by 8 bases, with 11 bases between. Germline V gives CDR1 DFQATT, CDR2 SNEGSKA (reference sequence). The length of the CDR3 is 13 residues. Here the CDR3 DNA reads TGCAGTGCTAGAGATGCTGGAGTGGATGAGCAGTTCTTC. Protein: CSARDAGVDEQFF.

There are a few counts of this clonotype. This sequence joins TRBV12-3 or TRBV12-4 and TRBJ2-1; D remains unclear. Trimming pared 4 bases from V and 2 bases from J, leaving 9 bases between. The CDR3 loop spans 14 amino acids. CDR3 sequence reads: CASSSADPYNEQFF. CDR3 DNA: TGTGCCAGCAGTTCTGCGGACCCCTACAATGAGCAGTTCTTC.

The chain recombines TRBV10-3 with TRBJ1-1; D may be TRBD1 (6 bases). The CDR3 is 15 residues long. V was cut by 0 bases and J by 1 base, with 9 bases left in between. CDR1 and CDR2 from the germline V gene are ENHRY and SYGVKD. The chain's CDR3 is CAISESPGQNTEAFF. The DNA of the CDR3 is TGTGCCATCAGTGAGTCACCGGGACAGAACACTGAAGCTTTCTTT.

This clonotype turned up a few times. V gene TRBV27 combines with J gene TRBJ1-1; unclear D gene. V shed 5 bases and J shed 1 base, with 11 bases lying between them. CDR1 and CDR2 from the germline V gene are MNHEY and SMNVEV (reference sequence). The CDR3 length is 14 residues. The CDR3 DNA follows: TGTGCCAGCAGTGCAAGGACGGGGAACACTGAAGCTTTCTTT. This encodes CASSARTGNTEAFF.

This clonotype came up once. The CDR3 sequence: CASTSPQGPQHF. The CDR3, as DNA: TGTGCCAGCACCTCCCCCCAAGGGCCCCAGCATTTT. This sequence joins TRBV6-2 or TRBV6-3 and TRBJ1-5; D gene ambiguous. This CDR3 has 12 residues. Per germline, CDR1 MNHEY and CDR2 SVGEGT. The V end was cut by 7 bases, the J end by 9 bases, with 13 bases between.

V and J are TRBV7-3 and TRBJ1-1; D is possibly TRBD1 (6 bases). This CDR3 has 14 amino acids. Trimming cost V 3 bases and J 1 base, with 9 bases left between them. Per the germline V gene, CDR1 is SGHTA and CDR2 is FQGTGA. The CDR3 is CASSFGQSNTEAFF. In DNA form, the CDR3 reads TGTGCCAGCAGCTTTGGACAGTCGAACACTGAAGCTTTCTTT.

The table lists this clonotype with a few counts. The chain employs TRBV2 and TRBJ2-3; D may be TRBD2 (5 bases). The CDR3 loop spans 14 amino acids. Trimming shortened V by 6 bases and J by 6 bases, and 16 bases separated the two germline ends. Germline CDR1 and CDR2: SNHLY and FYNNEI. The CDR3 here is CASRLSRLADTQYF. In DNA form, the CDR3 reads TGTGCCAGCAGACTCTCCCGCTTAGCGGATACGCAGTATTTT.

This clonotype was recorded a few times. This chain uses TRBV12-3 or TRBV12-4 with TRBJ1-5, with D possibly TRBD1 on 6 matching bases. V lost 5 bases to trimming and J lost 4 bases, with 9 bases between them. This CDR3 spans 13 amino acids. This chain's CDR3 is CASSAGANQPQHF. The CDR3, as DNA: TGTGCCAGCAGTGCAGGGGCAAATCAGCCCCAGCATTTT.

This clonotype was detected a few times. This chain connects TRBV19 to TRBJ2-1; TRBD2 aligns across 8 bases. The CDR3 spans 13 residues. Germline lookup yields CDR1 LNHDA and CDR2 SQIVND (reference sequence). After removal of 5 bases from V and 5 bases from J, the junction contained 2 bases not matched to a gene. The CDR3 sequence is CASSGSGNNEQFF. The CDR3 region has the DNA TGTGCCAGTAGTGGTAGCGGGAACAATGAGCAGTTCTTC.

The chain couples TRBV6-5 to TRBJ2-5; the match to TRBD2 covers 7 bases. V gave up 0 bases and J gave up 0 bases; unmatched junction bases: 1. The CDR3 covers 15 residues. CDR1 and CDR2 from the germline V gene are MNHEY and SVGAGI. The DNA for the CDR3 is TGTGCCAGCAGTTACTCGGGGACTAACCAAGAGACCCAGTACTTC. Translated: CASSYSGTNQETQYF.

This clonotype was detected many times. The chain links TRBV12-3 or TRBV12-4 to TRBJ1-5; D not certain. This CDR3 is 12 amino acids long. V shed 7 bases and J shed 7 bases, with 11 bases lying between them. CDR3 residues: CASTNLGQPQHF. In nucleotides, the CDR3 is TGTGCCAGCACCAATCTTGGCCAGCCCCAGCATTTT.

In this sample, this clonotype turned up a few times. The genes are TRBV29-1 and TRBJ1-1; D remains ambiguous. The ends were cut back, 7 bases at V and 1 base at J, with 10 bases in the middle. CDR1 and CDR2 from the germline V gene are SQVTM and ANQGSEA. This CDR3 has 12 residues. The CDR3 sequence is CSGSMTNTEAFF. The CDR3 DNA is TGCAGCGGAAGCATGACGAACACTGAAGCTTTCTTT.

This clonotype was recorded at least ten times. The rearrangement uses TRBV11-2 and TRBJ2-1, with 7 bases matching TRBD2. Germline CDR1 SGHAT, CDR2 FQNNGV. The CDR3 loop spans 17 amino acids. Trimming at V came to 0 bases and at J to 2 bases, leaving 7 bases not matched to a gene. The DNA for the CDR3 is TGTGCCAGCAGCTTAGATCGGGGAGGGAGACCCTACAATGAGCAGTTCTTC. Protein product: CASSLDRGGRPYNEQFF.

This clonotype was counted only a few times. The J gene is TRBJ2-3, the V gene TRBV27, with D maybe TRBD2 (6 bases). This CDR3 contains 16 residues. Germline V gene data show CDR1 as MNHEY and CDR2 as SMNVEV (reference sequence). Trimming took 5 bases from V and 1 from J, leaving 16 bases between them. CDR3 region: CASSPGRGYGTDTQYF. The CDR3 bases are TGTGCCAGCAGTCCTGGCCGGGGGTATGGCACAGATACGCAGTATTTT.

This clonotype was detected many times. The CDR3 DNA sequence: TGTGCCAGCGCAGGGGGGACTAGCAATCAGCCCCAGCATTTT. Translated, it gives CASAGGTSNQPQHF. V gene TRBV7-2 combines with J gene TRBJ1-5; 7 positions agree with TRBD1. This CDR3 comprises 14 residues. With V trimmed by 8 bases and J by 0 bases, 4 bases remained unmatched. Per germline, CDR1 SGHTA and CDR2 FQGNSA.

The chain is built from TRBV7-8 and TRBJ1-1; maybe TRBD1 (5 bases). This CDR3 spans 15 amino acids. CDR1 is SGHVS, CDR2 FQNEAQ, per germline. The V gene lost 1 base and the J gene lost 0 bases, with 9 bases spanning the gap. The CDR3, as DNA: TGTGCCAGCAGCTTAGTTTCAGGGTTGAACACTGAAGCTTTCTTT. Residues: CASSLVSGLNTEAFF. The variable domain in full, with the rest retrieved from reference TRBV7-8 and TRBJ1-1, is GAGVSQSPRYKVAKRGQDVALRCDPISGHVSLFWYQQALGQGPEFLTYFQNEAQLDKSGLPSDRFFAERPEGSVSTLKIQRTQQEDSAVYLCASSLVSGLNTEAFFGQGTRLTVV.

This sequence joins TRBV20-1 and TRBJ2-1; 15 positions match TRBD2. The CDR3 has 15 residues. V lost 6 bases to trimming and J lost 9 bases; unmatched junction nucleotides: 9. CDR1 and CDR2 (germline): DFQATT, SNEGSKA (reference sequence). The CDR3 DNA reads TGCAGTGCAAGGACTAGCGGGAGGGCCTATGGTGAGCAGTTCTTC. Encoded protein: CSARTSGRAYGEQFF.

This clonotype was detected a few times. The V call is TRBV6-5, the J call TRBJ1-2; 7 bases line up with TRBD1. There are 14 residues in the CDR3. The trim removed 5 bases at V and 2 bases at J, leaving 5 bases unmatched. Germline V gene lookup returns CDR1 MNHEY and CDR2 SVGAGI. The CDR3: CASSPLTGNYGYTF. The CDR3 region has the DNA TGTGCCAGCAGTCCACTGACAGGGAACTATGGCTACACCTTC.

This clonotype was counted at least ten times. The chain combines TRBV6-1 with TRBJ2-3, with TRBD2 identical over 7 bases. Germline CDR1 reads MNHNS; CDR2 reads SASEGT. Losses at the gene ends were 6 bases for V and 6 bases for J; bases not matched to a gene: 12. CDR3 length equals 15 residues. DNA for the CDR3: TGTGCCAGCAGCCCGAGGAGTGGGAGGGCTGATACGCAGTATTTT. It specifies CASSPRSGRADTQYF.

The chain couples TRBV27 to TRBJ2-2, with D possibly being TRBD2 (5 bases). The V and J ends lost 1 base and 1 base respectively, with 10 bases between them. Germline V gives CDR1 MNHEY, CDR2 SMNVEV (reference sequence). The CDR3 length is 16 residues. CDR3 bases: TGTGCCAGCAGTTTATGGTACCGGGGGAACACCGGGGAGCTGTTTTTT. It specifies CASSLWYRGNTGELFF.

This clonotype was detected a few times. This sequence joins TRBV6-2 or TRBV6-3 and TRBJ1-2; TRBD1 aligns across 7 bases. From germline, CDR1 is MNHEY and CDR2 SVGEGT. Losses at the gene ends were 6 bases for V and 0 bases for J; bases not matched to a gene: 4. This CDR3 is 14 amino acids long. The CDR3 sequence is CASSHGTANYGYTF. The DNA of the CDR3 is TGTGCCAGCAGCCACGGGACAGCTAACTATGGCTACACCTTC.